These T cell receptor beta chains were read from a single sample in a study of blood T cell repertoires in COVID-19. Assay used: immunoSEQ multiplex PCR; TCRdb lists only in-frame clones, some missing. The repertoire has approximately 220,000 clones, around nine tenths of them found once; the top ten carry roughly 3%. Sequencing used peripheral blood. The receptors stem from a man aged 55 to 69 with acute or convalescent COVID-19. Both conserved end residues are part of each CDR3. D genes are given only for firm matches. Size values are once, few and many counts, or a class for expanded clones, and some rows have none.

J,D,V,size,DNA,CDR3
TRBJ1-3,TRBD1,TRBV6-2/TRBV6-3,once,TGTGCCAGCAGTACCGGACAGGGGATCTCTGGAAACACCATATATTTT,CASSTGQGISGNTIYF
TRBJ2-5,-,TRBV7-2,-,TGTGCCAGCAGCTTAGCGGGGAGGCGAGAGACCCAGTACTTC,CASSLAGRRETQYF
TRBJ2-7,TRBD1,TRBV9,-,TGTGCCAGCAGCGTCGAGGGGGCTAACTACGAGCAGTACTTC,CASSVEGANYEQYF
TRBJ2-5,-,TRBV9,-,TGTGCCAGCAGCGTACCGGGAGAGACCCAGTACTTC,CASSVPGETQYF
TRBJ1-4,-,TRBV10-3,-,TGTGCCATCAAAGGGAGTGCAACTAATGAAAAACTGTTTTTT,CAIKGSATNEKLFF
TRBJ2-7,TRBD2,TRBV4-2,many,TGTGCCAGCAGCCCCGAGCGGGGACTCTACGAGCAGTACTTC,CASSPERGLYEQYF
TRBJ1-6,-,TRBV7-2,-,TGTGCCAGCAGCCCCCAACAGGGTGGGAATTCACCCCTCCACTTT,CASSPQQGGNSPLHF
TRBJ1-1,TRBD1,TRBV18,-,TGTGCCAGCTCACCTGACGGGCAGGGGGTAGCTTTCTTT,CASSPDGQGVAFF
TRBJ2-1,-,TRBV12-3/TRBV12-4,-,TGTGCCAGCAGTTCTCGACAGGGAGGCGAGCAGTTCTTC,CASSSRQGGEQFF
TRBJ1-1,-,TRBV2,few,TGTGCCAGCACCCTGGGGAGGGGGGGTCTGGGAACTGAAGCTTTCTTT,CASTLGRGGLGTEAFF
TRBJ2-7,-,TRBV4-1,-,TGCGCCAGCAGCCAAGAACAAGGGACAACCTACGAGCAGTACTTC,CASSQEQGTTYEQYF
TRBJ2-1,TRBD2,TRBV11-3,-,TGTGCCAGCAGCCTCGACGCTCTAGCGGGGGGGCCGGTCAATGAGCAGTTCTTC,CASSLDALAGGPVNEQFF
TRBJ1-5,TRBD1,TRBV5-1,-,TGCGCCAGCAGACCGGACAGGGATAGGGGCAATCAGCCCCAGCATTTT,CASRPDRDRGNQPQHF
TRBJ2-5,-,TRBV9,-,TGTGCCAGCAGCGTAGCCGGGGGGCTACCCAAAGTGGAGACCCAGTACTTC,CASSVAGGLPKVETQYF
TRBJ2-7,-,TRBV13,-,TGTGCCAGCAGCTTAGGCCGTATCAGGGAGCAGTACTTC,CASSLGRIREQYF
TRBJ2-2,TRBD1,TRBV18,-,TGTGCCAGCTCACCGGGACAGGGGGCAAGGAACACCGGGGAGCTGTTTTTT,CASSPGQGARNTGELFF
TRBJ2-3,-,TRBV2,few,TGTGCCAGCAGTGGCGGCGGTACGCAGTATTTT,CASSGGGTQYF
TRBJ2-7,-,TRBV14,-,TGTGCCAGCAGCCAAGATAGCGTGTGGGGATACGAGCAGTACTTC,CASSQDSVWGYEQYF
TRBJ1-5,TRBD1,TRBV9,once,TGTGCCAGCAGCGCCTCAGGGGGAAGCAATCAGCCCCAGCATTTT,CASSASGGSNQPQHF
TRBJ2-5,-,TRBV12-3/TRBV12-4,few,TGTGCCAGCAGAATGAGCCAAGAGACCCAGTACTTC,CASRMSQETQYF
TRBJ1-4,-,TRBV5-1,-,TGCGCCAGCAGCGCGGTCGGCGAAAAACTGTTTTTT,CASSAVGEKLFF
TRBJ2-1,TRBD2,TRBV7-7,-,TGTGCCAGCAGCTTGGGGGCTAGCGGGGGCTATGAGCAGTTCTTC,CASSLGASGGYEQFF
TRBJ1-1,-,TRBV29-1,-,TGCAGCGTTGAGGGGGGGGCTGAAGCTTTCTTT,CSVEGGAEAFF
TRBJ1-4,-,TRBV7-9,-,TGTGCCAGCAGCTTAGGGACAGCCACCGAAAAACTGTTTTTT,CASSLGTATEKLFF
TRBJ2-7,-,TRBV9,-,TGTGCCAGCAGCGCCGCAGGGGACAATCCCTACGAGCAGTACTTC,CASSAAGDNPYEQYF
TRBJ1-3,TRBD1,TRBV7-6,-,TGTGCCAGCAGCCCGGTCAGGGGGGAGACTGGAAACACCATATATTTT,CASSPVRGETGNTIYF
TRBJ2-1,-,TRBV11-2,-,TGTGCCAGCAGCCCATCGAGGGGGGGGGCTTACAATGAGCAGTTCTTC,CASSPSRGGAYNEQFF
TRBJ1-6,TRBD1,TRBV6-6,few,TGTGCCAGCAGTGACAGGGGAAATTCACCCCTCCACTTT,CASSDRGNSPLHF
TRBJ1-4,-,TRBV3-1/TRBV3-2,-,TGTGCCAGCAGCCAAGATCTAAATAGCAATGAAAAACTGTTTTTT,CASSQDLNSNEKLFF
TRBJ2-7,-,TRBV21-1,-,TGTGCCAGCAGCAAGTGGGGGGCCTACGAGCAGTACTTC,CASSKWGAYEQYF
TRBJ1-6,TRBD1,TRBV7-2,-,TGTGCCAGCAGGCTGGGACAGACGTATAATTCACCCCTCCACTTT,CASRLGQTYNSPLHF
TRBJ2-5,TRBD2,TRBV5-1,-,TGCGCCAGCAGCTCATGGAGTGGACTAGCGGGGAGGGAGACCCAGTACTTC,CASSSWSGLAGRETQYF
TRBJ2-6,-,TRBV21-1,-,TGTGCCAGCAGCAAAGCCATGGCGGGGGGCACCCCCTCTGGGGCCAACGTCCTGACTTTC,CASSKAMAGGTPSGANVLTF
TRBJ2-3,-,TRBV4-2,-,TGTGCCAGCAGCCAAACATCTGGCAGGGGCACAGATACGCAGTATTTT,CASSQTSGRGTDTQYF
TRBJ2-5,TRBD2,TRBV28,-,TGTGCCAGCCGGGGGACTAGCGGGGGGGCAGAGACCCAGTACTTC,CASRGTSGGAETQYF
TRBJ1-1,TRBD1,TRBV5-1,-,TGCGCCAGCAGCTGGGGACAGGGGAGGGCTGAAGCTTTCTTT,CASSWGQGRAEAFF
TRBJ2-7,-,TRBV7-9,-,TGTGCCAGCATCCAGACAGGGACTGGCCACTACGAGCAGTACTTC,CASIQTGTGHYEQYF
TRBJ2-7,-,TRBV10-3,few,TGTGCCATCAGCGGCAGGGAAGCCTACGAGCAGTACTTC,CAISGREAYEQYF
TRBJ2-7,TRBD2,TRBV7-2,-,TGTGCTACGGGCGGGACTACCTTATACGAGCAGTACTTC,CATGGTTLYEQYF
TRBJ1-1,-,TRBV11-2,-,TGTGCCAGCAGCCGCGGAAGAGGCACGAACACTGAAGCTTTCTTT,CASSRGRGTNTEAFF
TRBJ1-1,TRBD1,TRBV28,-,TGTGCCAGCAGGTACAGGGGGCGTCAGGGAACTGAAGCTTTCTTT,CASRYRGRQGTEAFF